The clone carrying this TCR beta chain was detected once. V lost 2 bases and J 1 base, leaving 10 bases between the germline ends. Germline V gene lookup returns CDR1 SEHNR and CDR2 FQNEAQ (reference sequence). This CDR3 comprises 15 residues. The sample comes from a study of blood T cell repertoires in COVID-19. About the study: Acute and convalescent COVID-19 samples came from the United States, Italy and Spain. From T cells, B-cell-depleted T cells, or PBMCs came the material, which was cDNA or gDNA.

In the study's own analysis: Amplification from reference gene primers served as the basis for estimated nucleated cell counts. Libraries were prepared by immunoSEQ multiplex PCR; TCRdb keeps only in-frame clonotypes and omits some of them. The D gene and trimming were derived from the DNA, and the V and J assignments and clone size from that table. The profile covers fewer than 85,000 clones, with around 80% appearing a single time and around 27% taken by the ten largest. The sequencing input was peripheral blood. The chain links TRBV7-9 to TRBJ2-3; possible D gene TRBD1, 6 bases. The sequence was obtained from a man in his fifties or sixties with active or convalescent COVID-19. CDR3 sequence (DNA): TGTGCCAGCAGCTTATATTCAGGGGGCACAGATACGCAGTATTTT. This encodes CASSLYSGGTDTQYF.